These 7 T cell receptor beta chains share one sample of origin, sequenced in a study of T cell clonality in common variable immunodeficiency. Method: immunoSEQ multiplex PCR; TCRdb's copy keeps in-frame clones and lacks some. The table lists some 39,000 clones, no singletons, with more than 1.2% in the top ten. The sample taken for sequencing was peripheral blood mononuclear cells. The receptors shown here come from a person aged 18 to 75 in good health.

This clone was seen many times. The read terminates 3 residues before the CDR3 end, so the remaining end is supplied by the germline J gene. The gene calls are TRBV28 and TRBJ1-2, with 7 bases that match TRBD1. Germline CDR1 and CDR2: MDHEN and SYDVKM. The CDR3 is 17 amino acids. The V segment lost 1 base and the J segment 5 bases; nucleotides outside the gene matches: 13. CDR3 protein: CASSLYALAAGGYGYTF. The sequenced part of the CDR3 DNA is TGTGCCAGCAGTTTATATGCCCTCGCGGCAGGGGGGTATGGC.

This clone was detected ten times or more. The CDR3 end falls 3 residues outside the read, so it is completed with the germline J gene. The chain couples TRBV19 to TRBJ2-5; 14 nucleotides align to TRBD2. Germline V gene data show CDR1 as LNHDA and CDR2 as SQIVND (reference sequence). The CDR3 has 20 amino acids. V was pared by 4 bases and J by 0 bases, with 13 bases of the junction left unmatched. CDR3 DNA, as far as it was read: TGTGCCAGTAGTACCCTCGGAGGGGGACTAGCGGGAGCCCACCAAGAGACC. Translation gives CASSTLGGGLAGAHQET. The entire CDR3 reads CASSTLGGGLAGAHQETQYF.

This clone was seen ten or more times. The CDR3 bases that were read are TGCAGCGTTGAAGGGGAACCAGGATCCCGGGGCTACGAG. Translation gives CSVEGEPGSRGYE. The full CDR3 protein reads CSVEGEPGSRGYEQYF. The rearrangement joins TRBV29-1 to TRBJ2-7; perhaps TRBD2 as D (5 bases). The read gets to within 3 residues of the CDR3 end, and the germline J gene fills in the rest. The CDR3 is 16 amino acids. The germline CDR1 and CDR2 sequences are SQVTM and ANQGSEA. V was trimmed by 1 base and J by 3 bases, leaving 19 bases between them.

This clone was seen at least ten times. The CDR3 end is not reached by the read, which stops 3 residues before it; the germline J gene fills it in. The rearrangement joins TRBV7-8 to TRBJ2-7; TRBD1 aligns across 12 bases. Germline lookup yields CDR1 SGHVS and CDR2 FQNEAQ. Losses at the gene ends were 1 base for V and 2 bases for J; bases not matched to a gene: 3. The CDR3 consists of 16 residues. CDR3: CASSLGGTGGTYEQYF. The sequenced CDR3 bases are TGTGCCAGCAGCTTAGGTGGGACAGGGGGCACCTACGAG.

There are many counts of this clone. The same CDR3 also results from other DNA sequences found in this sample. The part of the CDR3 DNA that was read is TGTGCCAGCAGCCAAGAGGCATCGAGCTCCTACAATGAG. Translated, it gives CASSQEASSSYNE. The entire CDR3 sequence reads CASSQEASSSYNEQFF. The rearrangement links TRBV4-2 to TRBJ2-1, with unresolved D. The read ends 3 residues early relative to the CDR3; the germline J gene fills the gap. Trimming stripped 0 bases from V and 0 bases from J, with 9 bases between. Germline loops: CDR1 LGHNA, CDR2 YNFKEQ. The CDR3 has 16 amino acids.

This clone was observed at least ten times. The read falls 3 residues short of the CDR3 end, and the missing part is taken from the germline J gene. The chain joins TRBV20-1 to TRBJ2-5; 13 bases match TRBD2. The germline V gene encodes CDR1 DFQATT and CDR2 SNEGSKA (reference sequence). With 1 base clipped from V and 5 bases from J, the junction kept 4 bases outside the gene matches. The CDR3 totals 15 residues. Here the CDR3 reads CSARGGTSGDETQYF. The part of the CDR3 DNA that was read is TGCAGTGCTAGAGGGGGGACTAGCGGGGATGAGACC.

This clone was counted ten times or more. From the germline J gene comes the end of the CDR3, since the read stops 3 residues before it. This sequence joins TRBV7-3 and TRBJ2-5; 8 bases fit TRBD1. Losses at the gene ends were 2 bases for V and 2 bases for J; bases not matched to a gene: 4. The CDR3 length is 15 residues. The germline CDR1 and CDR2 sequences are SGHTA and FQGTGA. The chain's CDR3 is CASSLGTGGQETQYF. Incomplete CDR3 DNA: TGTGCCAGCAGCTTAGGGACAGGTGGGCAAGAGACC.